This T cell receptor beta chain comes out of a study of cytomegalovirus exposure and HLA in healthy donors. General study findings and limits: It was approximately 170 TCR beta chains that were listed as cytomegalovirus-associated. A classifier reportedly called cytomegalovirus status with high sensitivity and specificity. Most TCR sequences showed up rarely, but some public TCRs showed up in many donors. A later analysis found first-cohort TCR clusters tended to co-occur in the approximately 120 validation repertoires.

Details on this clone: Its antigen remains unidentified.

This table comes from immunoSEQ multiplex PCR, and its TCRdb copy is limited to in-frame clones, with some not included. The sample has fewer than 120,000 clones, roughly 87% seen once. V dropped 0 bases and J dropped 9; count of bases not matched to a gene: 11. The germline CDR1 and CDR2 sequences are SGHDT and YYEEEE. The length of the CDR3 is 17 residues. V is TRBV5-6 and J is TRBJ2-1; 11 nucleotides align to TRBD1. The source material was PBMCs. The TCR comes from a woman aged 18-29 years in good health and CMV-seronegative. The CDR3 nucleotides read TGTGCCAGCAGCTTGGGGGGCTGGGACAGGGGGGCTGTTGAGCAGTTCTTC. Its translation: CASSLGGWDRGAVEQFF.